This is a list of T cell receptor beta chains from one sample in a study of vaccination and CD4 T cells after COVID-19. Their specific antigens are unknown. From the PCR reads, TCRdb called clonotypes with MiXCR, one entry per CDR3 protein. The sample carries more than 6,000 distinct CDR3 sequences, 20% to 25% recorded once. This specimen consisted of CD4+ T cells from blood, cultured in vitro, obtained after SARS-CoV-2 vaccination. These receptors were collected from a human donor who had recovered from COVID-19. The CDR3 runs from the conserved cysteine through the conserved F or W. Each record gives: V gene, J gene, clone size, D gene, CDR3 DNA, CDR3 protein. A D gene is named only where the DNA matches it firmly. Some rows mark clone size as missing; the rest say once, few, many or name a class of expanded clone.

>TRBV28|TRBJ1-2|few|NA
TGTGCCAGCAGCCCCGCAGTGGTCTATGGCTACACCTTC
CASSPAVVYGYTF
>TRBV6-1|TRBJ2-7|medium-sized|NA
TGTGCCACCCAGGGGGGGGGCTATAGTTCCTACGAGCAGTACTTC
CATQGGGYSSYEQYF
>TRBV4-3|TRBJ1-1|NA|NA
TGCGCCAGCAGCCAAGATAGGACCACTGAAGCTTTCTTT
CASSQDRTTEAFF
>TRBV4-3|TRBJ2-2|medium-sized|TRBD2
TGCGCCAGCAGCCAAGCCCCGAGCGGGAGGGTTACCGGGGAGCTGTTTTTT
CASSQAPSGRVTGELFF
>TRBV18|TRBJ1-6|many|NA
TGTGCCAGCTCACCTGTTCCGCCGCGGCAGAGTACACCCCTCCACTTT
CASSPVPPRQSTPLHF
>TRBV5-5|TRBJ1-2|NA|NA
TGTGCCAGCAGCTTGACAGGGTCATTCTACACCTTC
CASSLTGSFYTF
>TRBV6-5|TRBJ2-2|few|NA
TGTGCCAGCAGTTACGAAACAGTGAACACCGGGGAGCTGTTTTTT
CASSYETVNTGELFF
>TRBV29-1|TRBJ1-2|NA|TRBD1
TGCAGCGTAGGACAGGTAGCTAACTATGGCTACACCTTC
CSVGQVANYGYTF
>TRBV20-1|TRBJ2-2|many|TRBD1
TGCAGTGCTAGAGACAAGGACAGGGGCTCCACCGGGGAGCTGTTTTTT
CSARDKDRGSTGELFF
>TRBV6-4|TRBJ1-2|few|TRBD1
TGTGCCAGCAGGCCGGGACAGGGATCTAACTATGGCTACACCTTC
CASRPGQGSNYGYTF
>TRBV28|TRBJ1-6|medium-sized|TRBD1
TGTGCCAGCAGTGGCGGGACAGTGAGCTCCTATAATTCACCCCTCCACTTT
CASSGGTVSSYNSPLHF
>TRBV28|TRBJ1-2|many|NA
TGTGCCAGCGGGAGGCGTACGGAAGGCTACACCTTC
CASGRRTEGYTF
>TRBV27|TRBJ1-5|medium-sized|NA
TGTGCCAGTACGAGTAATGGGCAGCCCCAGCATTTT
CASTSNGQPQHF
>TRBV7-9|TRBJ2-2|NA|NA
TGTGCCAGCAGCTTAAGGGCACGGACCGGGGAGCTGTTTTTT
CASSLRARTGELFF
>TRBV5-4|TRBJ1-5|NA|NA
TGTGCCAGCAGCACAGGAGGTCGGGGGGATCAGCCCCAGCATTTT
CASSTGGRGDQPQHF
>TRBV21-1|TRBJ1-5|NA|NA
TGTGCCAGCAGCAAAGGAGGGACACATAGCAATCAGCCCCAGCATTTT
CASSKGGTHSNQPQHF
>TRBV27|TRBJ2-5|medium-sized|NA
TGTGCCAGCAGCGGGCCGGGTAAGACCCAGTACTTC
CASSGPGKTQYF